This is a list of T cell receptor beta chains from one sample in a study of T cell responses to AZD1222 COVID-19 vaccine. Sequencing used immunoSEQ multiplex PCR; TCRdb keeps in-frame clones, though not all of them. The sample includes 160,000 or so clones, around 90% seen only once; the top ten take around 0.98%. The sequences come from peripheral blood, collected 28 days after the second AZD1222 dose. Every receptor here comes from an adult who received the AZD1222 COVID-19 vaccine. The CDR3 runs from the conserved cysteine through the conserved F or W. D genes are given only for firm matches. The size entry is marked missing in some rows and otherwise reads once, few, many or a size class.

size: -
D: TRBD1
V: TRBV14
J: TRBJ2-5
CDR3: CASSQDGTGLRETQYF
DNA: TGTGCCAGCAGCCAAGATGGGACAGGCCTACGGGAGACCCAGTACTTC

size: few
D: TRBD2
V: TRBV27
J: TRBJ2-7
CDR3: CASSSLAGARYEQYF
DNA: TGTGCCAGCAGTTCCTTAGCGGGGGCGCGATACGAGCAGTACTTC

size: -
D: -
V: TRBV7-9
J: TRBJ2-3
CDR3: CASSLDRIFTDTQYF
DNA: TGTGCCAGCAGCTTAGACAGGATTTTCACAGATACGCAGTATTTT

size: -
D: -
V: TRBV6-5
J: TRBJ2-7
CDR3: CASSPRTESYEQYF
DNA: TGTGCCAGCAGTCCCCGGACAGAATCCTACGAGCAGTACTTC

size: -
D: -
V: TRBV18
J: TRBJ1-2
CDR3: CASSFGQSNYGYTF
DNA: TGTGCCAGCTCATTCGGACAGTCTAACTATGGCTACACCTTC

size: -
D: -
V: TRBV2
J: TRBJ1-6
CDR3: CASSQGGGKGRNSPLHF
DNA: TGTGCCAGCAGTCAAGGAGGGGGAAAAGGCCGCAATTCACCCCTCCACTTT

size: -
D: -
V: TRBV29-1
J: TRBJ2-3
CDR3: CSVRSTPDTQYF
DNA: TGCAGCGTGAGGTCGACGCCAGATACGCAGTATTTT

size: -
D: TRBD1
V: TRBV28
J: TRBJ1-2
CDR3: CASSRTGEYGYTF
DNA: TGTGCCAGCAGTCGAACAGGGGAGTATGGCTACACCTTC

size: -
D: TRBD2
V: TRBV19
J: TRBJ2-1
CDR3: CASSIPLTSGGVNEQFF
DNA: TGTGCCAGTAGTATACCTTTGACTAGCGGGGGAGTCAATGAGCAGTTCTTC

size: -
D: TRBD1
V: TRBV10-3
J: TRBJ1-5
CDR3: CAIGTGEGNQPQHF
DNA: TGTGCCATTGGGACAGGGGAAGGCAATCAGCCCCAGCATTTT